This T cell receptor (gamma chain) was sequenced in a study of Vδ1+ human thymocytes. Points from the study as a whole: Thymic TRG and TRD repertoires appeared highly polyclonal. Donors shared many TRG clonotypes but few TRD clonotypes. Despite high sort purity, around 19% of thymic T cell receptor delta sequences were Vdelta2.

This clone appeared a single time. What it recognizes is unknown. Extracted RNA was reverse transcribed into cDNA. Pooled V-gene forward primers with one constant-region reverse primer generated the CDR3 amplicons by multiplex PCR. TCRdb fed the multiplex PCR reads into CATT to redo clone calling. The repertoire holds several thousand gamma-chain clones, less than 70% seen once, with about 1.4% in the top ten. V trimming: 0 bases; J trimming: 3 bases; junction bases outside the gene matches: 7. The CDR3 covers 16 residues. The specimen sequenced was Vdelta1+ gamma-delta thymocytes from the thymus. Documented subset: FACS-sorted CD3+ TCRalphabeta- TCRVdelta1+ TCRVdelta2- thymocytes. The chain couples TRGV1 to TRGJP2. Matching the DNA to germline supplied the J gene, which TCRdb does not give. TRGV1 is known as an ORF, though its function is uncertain. The receptor was derived from a girl less than two years old who had congenital heart surgery. The CDR3 DNA follows: TGTGCCACCTGGGACAGGAATGTGGGTAGTGATTGGATCAAGACGTTT. As protein: CATWDRNVGSDWIKTF.